This T cell receptor (beta chain) appears in the sequencing data of a study of PD-L1 blockade in urothelial cancer. Study background: When blood samples were assessed, the median T cell count was around 140,000. Study-level findings and limits: Enhanced expansion of tumor-associated blood clones at 3 weeks characterized durable-benefit patients.

With respect to this clone: Its antigen is still unknown.

V was cut by 6 bases and J by 0 bases, with 17 bases left in between. Per the germline V gene, CDR1 is KGHSH and CDR2 is LQKENI. The CDR3 consists of 17 residues. The time point: peripheral blood 6 weeks after treatment start. Using immunoSEQ multiplex PCR, the repertoire was profiled, and TCRdb retains in-frame clones only, with some absent. This repertoire shows 40,000 to 50,000 clones, approximately 83% found once; its top ten account for roughly a tenth. The sequence was obtained from a man aged 55 to 69 with urothelial cancer. The chain is built from TRBV18 and TRBJ1-4, with D uncertain. The sequenced sample was PBMCs, obtained around atezolizumab (anti-PD-L1) treatment. CDR3 nucleotides: TGTGCCAGCTCCCCTTTCTACCCGAAGACAACTAATGAAAAACTGTTTTTT. This gives the protein CASSPFYPKTTNEKLFF.